This T cell receptor (beta chain) appears in the sequencing data of a study of blood T cell repertoires in COVID-19. Clones were read by immunoSEQ multiplex PCR, and TCRdb kept only the in-frame ones, dropping some. Of 55,000 to 75,000 clones in the sample, around three quarters were seen once. The CDR3 is 15 amino acids. The J segment lost 7 bases and the V segment lost 4 bases, leaving 9 bases of the junction unmatched. Germline V gene data show CDR1 as SGHTS and CDR2 as YDEGEE. The source material was peripheral blood. The receptor comes from a human donor in a cohort sampled during active COVID-19. The chain recombines TRBV5-8 with TRBJ2-4, with 9 bases fitting TRBD1. CDR3 protein: CASSPRGQGGNIQYF. The CDR3 DNA sequence: TGTGCCAGCAGCCCCAGGGGACAGGGTGGGAACATTCAGTACTTC.